The rows below give T cell receptor beta chains drawn from one sample of a study of neoadjuvant anti-PD-1 for oral cavity cancer. Clones were sequenced by immunoSEQ multiplex PCR, and TCRdb holds only the in-frame ones, with some missing. The sample has over 10,000 clones, around 66% seen once. The starting material was PBMCs, obtained before nivolumab (anti-PD-1) treatment. The source is a person between 35 and 79 years old with oral cavity squamous cell carcinoma. The CDR3 runs from the conserved cysteine through the conserved F or W. D genes are given only for firm matches. Clone size appears in some rows only: once, few, many, or a class for an expanded clone.

v_gene	j_gene	abundance	d_gene	CDR3nt	CDR3aa
TRBV6-5	TRBJ2-7	few	-	TGTGCCAGCAGTTACTCAGATGGCAGCGTGCAGTACTTC	CASSYSDGSVQYF
TRBV11-2	TRBJ1-5	few	-	TGTGCCAGCAGCTTTAAACAGGGCTCGCCCCAGCATTTT	CASSFKQGSPQHF
TRBV5-6	TRBJ1-3	-	TRBD1	TGTGCCAGCAGCAGACAGGGCCCTGGGAACACCATATATTTT	CASSRQGPGNTIYF
TRBV5-5	TRBJ2-3	-	-	TGTGCCAGCAGCTTAGCGGGTTCCCCCACAGATACGCAGTATTTT	CASSLAGSPTDTQYF
TRBV5-1	TRBJ2-3	once	-	TGCGCCAGCAGTCAGGCGGGAAACACAGATACGCAGTATTTT	CASSQAGNTDTQYF
TRBV13	TRBJ2-2	few	-	TGTGCCAGCAGCTTAGGAAAGGCTTGGGGCACCGGGGAGCTGTTTTTT	CASSLGKAWGTGELFF
TRBV19	TRBJ1-1	-	-	TGTGCCAGTACCCCGGGACAAATGAACACTGAAGCTTTCTTT	CASTPGQMNTEAFF
TRBV18	TRBJ1-6	few	TRBD1	TGTGCCAGCTCACGCGGACAGGGCTTCAATAATTCACCCCTCCACTTT	CASSRGQGFNNSPLHF
TRBV5-6	TRBJ1-5	-	TRBD1	TGTGCCAGCAGCTACGGGACAGGAGGAGTCGAGAGCAATCAGCCCCAGCATTTT	CASSYGTGGVESNQPQHF
TRBV10-2	TRBJ2-7	-	-	TGCGCCACCACCGACGTGGGCGACTCTAGCTCCTACGAGCAGTACTTC	CATTDVGDSSSYEQYF
TRBV11-3	TRBJ2-1	-	TRBD2	TGTGCCAGCAGCTTAGGACTAGCGGGAGGAAGGAATGAGCAGTTCTTC	CASSLGLAGGRNEQFF
TRBV15	TRBJ1-4	-	-	TGTGCCACCAGCAGAGATCCAGGGCCCACTAATGAAAAACTGTTTTTT	CATSRDPGPTNEKLFF
TRBV7-3	TRBJ2-1	-	TRBD2	TGTGCCAGCAGGAAGACTAGCGGGAGGTGGAATGAGCAGTTCTTC	CASRKTSGRWNEQFF
TRBV5-6	TRBJ2-5	-	TRBD1	TGTGCCAGCAGCATCCTCGGGACAGGGGGTTCGGAGACCCAGTACTTC	CASSILGTGGSETQYF
TRBV19	TRBJ2-3	-	-	TGTGCCAGTAGTATAGGGAAGGTCACAGATACGCAGTATTTT	CASSIGKVTDTQYF
TRBV7-9	TRBJ1-2	-	-	TGTGCCAGCAGCTTTATCACAGTCGCTAACTATGGCTACACCTTC	CASSFITVANYGYTF
TRBV20-1	TRBJ2-5	-	TRBD2	TGCAGTGAGGAGCGGGGAGAGACCCAGTACTTC	CSEERGETQYF
TRBV28	TRBJ1-1	-	-	TGTGCCAGCAGTTTGGAACAGAGGAACACTGAAGCTTTCTTT	CASSLEQRNTEAFF
TRBV27	TRBJ1-1	-	-	TGTGCCAGCAGTCCGCTCCCCTTTGGGATGAACACTGAAGCTTTCTTT	CASSPLPFGMNTEAFF
TRBV6-1	TRBJ2-7	-	-	TGTGCCAGCAGTGAAAGGGGTTTCTCCTACGAGCAGTACTTC	CASSERGFSYEQYF
TRBV27	TRBJ2-5	-	-	TGTGCCAGCACCCCCGGATGGGGGAGTAGGCAAGAGACCCAGTACTTC	CASTPGWGSRQETQYF
TRBV27	TRBJ2-7	-	TRBD1	TGTGCCAGCAGATCCGGGACAGGCTACGAGCAGTACTTC	CASRSGTGYEQYF
TRBV27	TRBJ1-5	-	-	TGTGCCAGCAGTTTAAATAGGGAGGGTCAGCCCCAGCATTTT	CASSLNREGQPQHF
TRBV5-1	TRBJ1-2	few	-	TGCGCCAGCAGCTTGGACAAGAACTATGGCTACACCTTC	CASSLDKNYGYTF
TRBV5-6	TRBJ1-2	-	-	TGTGCCAGCAGCCCAGGGGAATACTATGGCTACACCTTC	CASSPGEYYGYTF
TRBV9	TRBJ2-1	-	TRBD1	TGTGCCAGCAGGGCCGGGACAGGGAAGGAGCAGTTCTTC	CASRAGTGKEQFF
TRBV6-4	TRBJ1-1	-	-	TGTGCCAGCAGTGACTCTGTGGCTAGGGGACGTGGTGAAGCTTTCTTT	CASSDSVARGRGEAFF
TRBV6-1	TRBJ1-2	-	TRBD1	TGTGCCAGCAGTGTGGGGACAGGGGCCTATGGCTACACCTTC	CASSVGTGAYGYTF
TRBV5-5	TRBJ1-5	once	TRBD1	TGTGCCAGCAGCTTGGTGGACAGGGGAAACCAGCCCCAGCATTTT	CASSLVDRGNQPQHF
TRBV11-2	TRBJ2-7	-	TRBD1	TGTGCCAGCAGCGCAGACGGGGTAACAGGGGCGGGCAAGCAGTACTTC	CASSADGVTGAGKQYF
TRBV28	TRBJ1-5	once	-	TGTGCCAGCAGTCGGAGACAATATAGCAATCAGCCCCAGCATTTT	CASSRRQYSNQPQHF
TRBV6-1	TRBJ1-6	-	-	TGTGCCAGCAGTGAAGAAGGTAGTTTCGGTTCACCCCTCCACTTT	CASSEEGSFGSPLHF
TRBV2	TRBJ2-5	-	TRBD2	TGTGCCCAGCGGGGCGGATCCCTGGGGGAAGAGACCCAGTACTTC	CAQRGGSLGEETQYF
TRBV5-5	TRBJ2-5	-	TRBD2	TGTGCCAGCAGCTTGTACGGCGGGGGGTCTCAAGAGACCCAGTACTTC	CASSLYGGGSQETQYF
TRBV6-1	TRBJ2-5	-	-	TGTGCCAGCACCCCGACACCAGAGACCCAGTACTTC	CASTPTPETQYF
TRBV27	TRBJ1-2	few	-	TGTGCCAGCAGTTTATCGCGGGGGGTGTACTATGGCTACACCTTC	CASSLSRGVYYGYTF
TRBV30	TRBJ1-1	few	-	TGTGCCTGGAGTTCTTGGGGGGGGATGAACACTGAAGCTTTCTTT	CAWSSWGGMNTEAFF
TRBV2	TRBJ2-1	-	TRBD1	TGTGCCAGCAGTCGACAGGGGGGCCATGAGCAGTTCTTC	CASSRQGGHEQFF
TRBV6-5	TRBJ2-3	-	-	TGTGCCAGCACGGCAAGGCCAGGCACAGATACGCAGTATTTT	CASTARPGTDTQYF
TRBV25-1	TRBJ1-5	few	TRBD1	TGTGCCAGCAGTGTGACAGGGACAATATGGCCCCAGCATTTT	CASSVTGTIWPQHF
TRBV6-1	TRBJ2-7	-	-	TGTGCCAGCAGCAGCCGGGACTTCTCCTACGAGCAGTACTTC	CASSSRDFSYEQYF
TRBV9	TRBJ2-3	-	TRBD1	TGTGCCAGCAGCGCGGGGACAGGGTTGAATACGCAGTATTTT	CASSAGTGLNTQYF
TRBV5-6	TRBJ1-5	-	-	TGTGCCAGCAGCTTGGGGCCCGGGACAATTAGCAATCAGCCCCAGCATTTT	CASSLGPGTISNQPQHF
TRBV11-2	TRBJ2-3	-	-	TGTGCCAGCAGCCCATTTAGCACAGATACGCAGTATTTT	CASSPFSTDTQYF
TRBV28	TRBJ1-2	-	-	TGTGCCAGCAGTTTGGGCGGAAGTTATGGCTACACCTTC	CASSLGGSYGYTF
TRBV6-6	TRBJ1-3	-	TRBD1	TGTGCCAGCAGTTCAGGGGGCCTAGTTGGAAACACCATATATTTT	CASSSGGLVGNTIYF
TRBV6-5	TRBJ1-6	-	TRBD1	TGTGCCAGCAGCCCACAGGGGGCTGATTCACCCCTCCACTTT	CASSPQGADSPLHF
TRBV4-2	TRBJ1-4	-	-	TGTGCCAGCAGCCAAGAGGGGGGGTTGACTAATGAAAAACTGTTTTTT	CASSQEGGLTNEKLFF
TRBV28	TRBJ2-6	few	-	TGTGCCGGAGGGCCTATGGGGGCCAACGTCCTGACTTTC	CAGGPMGANVLTF
TRBV2	TRBJ2-7	-	-	TGTGCCAGCAGTGATCCGTTACCCGAGCAGTACTTC	CASSDPLPEQYF
TRBV6-1	TRBJ2-2	-	-	TGTGCCAGCCAACAGCTCGCGGAGCTGTTTTTT	CASQQLAELFF
TRBV10-2	TRBJ2-7	-	-	TGCGCCAGCAGTGAAGCCACTTTTAGGCAGAACTCCTACGAGCAGTACTTC	CASSEATFRQNSYEQYF
TRBV6-5	TRBJ2-7	-	-	TGTGCCAGCAGCCCCGGAGGGGGTCCCTACGAGCAGTACTTC	CASSPGGGPYEQYF